Following are 8 T cell receptor beta chains from one sample sequenced in a study of cytomegalovirus exposure and HLA in healthy donors. PCR employed 60 Vbeta and 13 Jbeta primers. Sequencing was performed with immunoSEQ multiplex PCR; in TCRdb, only in-frame clones are kept and a portion is missing. The sample carries some 190,000 clones, roughly 80% recorded once. The specimen was PBMCs. The origin of the receptors is a man in his forties in good health and CMV-seronegative.

The count of this clone is one. The chain is built from TRBV7-6 and TRBJ1-1, with unresolved D. Per germline, CDR1 SGHVS and CDR2 FNYEAQ. The V and J ends lost 1 base and 1 base respectively, with 4 bases between them. This CDR3 has 13 residues. In DNA form, the CDR3 reads TGTGCCAGCAGCTTAGATCGGAACACTGAAGCTTTCTTT. This encodes CASSLDRNTEAFF.

CDR3 loop: CASSASPGGSSTDTQYF. The CDR3 DNA is TGTGCCAGCAGCGCAAGTCCGGGGGGATCTAGCACAGATACGCAGTATTTT. This sequence joins TRBV7-2 and TRBJ2-3; the match to TRBD2 covers 7 bases. The V and J ends lost 5 bases and 0 bases, in that order; junction bases with no gene match: 11. Germline V gives CDR1 SGHTA, CDR2 FQGNSA. CDR3 length: 17 amino acids.

This chain links TRBV11-3 with TRBJ1-2, with TRBD1 as a possible D gene (5 bases). V lost 2 bases and J 2 bases, leaving 15 bases between the germline ends. Germline CDR1 reads SGHNT; CDR2 reads YENEEA. The CDR3 spans 16 residues. The CDR3 sequence: CASSLLRTGGNYGYTF. The CDR3 nucleotides are TGTGCCAGCAGCTTACTCCGGACGGGGGGGAACTATGGCTACACCTTC.

The chain couples TRBV7-2 to TRBJ2-7, with TRBD1 matching 7 bases. Germline CDR1 SGHTA, CDR2 FQGNSA. This CDR3 is 15 amino acids long. V was pared by 7 bases and J by 5 bases, with 14 bases of the junction left unmatched. The chain's CDR3 is CASIPMDRPGHEQYF. DNA of the CDR3: TGTGCCAGCATCCCAATGGACAGGCCCGGCCACGAGCAGTACTTC. Full variable domain (outside the CDR3, taken from reference TRBV7-2 and TRBJ2-7): GAGVSQSPSNKVTEKGKDVELRCDPISGHTALYWYRQSLGQGLEFLIYFQGNSAPDKSGLPSDRFSAERTGGSVSTLTIQRTQQEDSAVYLCASIPMDRPGHEQYFGPGTRLTVT.

J is TRBJ2-7 and V is TRBV7-2; maybe TRBD1 (7 bases). CDR1 is SGHTA, CDR2 FQGNSA, per germline. V lost 3 bases to trimming and J lost 3 bases, with 9 bases between them. This CDR3 has 13 amino acids. Here the CDR3 reads CASSFQGGYEQYF. CDR3 nucleotides: TGTGCCAGCAGCTTCCAGGGGGGCTACGAGCAGTACTTC.

CDR3 DNA sequence: TGTGCCAGCAGGCCTCCCACTAGCTACTCCTACGAGCAGTACTTC. It is translated as CASRPPTSYSYEQYF. The gene calls are TRBV7-8 and TRBJ2-7; tentatively, D is TRBD2 (6 bases). This CDR3 spans 15 amino acids. The germline V and J ends were trimmed by 6 bases and 0 bases, with 15 bases remaining between them. Germline assignment: CDR1 SGHVS and CDR2 FQNEAQ.

The genes are TRBV6-6 and TRBJ2-7, with TRBD1 matching 7 bases. The CDR3 runs 12 residues. Per the germline V gene, CDR1 is MNHNY and CDR2 is SVGAGI (reference sequence). The junction had 6 bases not matched to a gene; V was cut back by 5 bases and J by 8 bases. CDR3 loop: CASSPTGIQQYF. CDR3 in DNA: TGTGCCAGCAGTCCGACAGGGATCCAGCAGTACTTC.

The chain recombines TRBV7-8 with TRBJ1-5, with 7 bases lining up with TRBD1. Germline V gene data show CDR1 as SGHVS and CDR2 as FQNEAQ. V was clipped by 4 bases and J by 6 bases; unmatched bases: 9. The CDR3 length is 15 residues. Written as DNA, the CDR3 is TGTGCCAGCAGCTCGACAGGGTATAAGGGTCAGCCCCAGCATTTT. It specifies CASSSTGYKGQPQHF.